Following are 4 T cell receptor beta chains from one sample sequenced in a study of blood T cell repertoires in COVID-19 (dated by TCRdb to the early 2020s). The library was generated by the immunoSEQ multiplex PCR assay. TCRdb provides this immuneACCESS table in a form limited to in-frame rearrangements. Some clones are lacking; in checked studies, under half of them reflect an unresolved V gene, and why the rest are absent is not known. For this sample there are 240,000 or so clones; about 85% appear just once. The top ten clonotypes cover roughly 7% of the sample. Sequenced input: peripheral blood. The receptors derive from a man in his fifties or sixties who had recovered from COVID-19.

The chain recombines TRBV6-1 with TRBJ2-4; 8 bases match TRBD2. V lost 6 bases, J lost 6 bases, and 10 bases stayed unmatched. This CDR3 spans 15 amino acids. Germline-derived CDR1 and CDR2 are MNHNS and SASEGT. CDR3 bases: TGTGCCAGCAGCTCCCCGGGGGGGCCAGGAAACATTCAGTACTTC. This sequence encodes CASSSPGGPGNIQYF.

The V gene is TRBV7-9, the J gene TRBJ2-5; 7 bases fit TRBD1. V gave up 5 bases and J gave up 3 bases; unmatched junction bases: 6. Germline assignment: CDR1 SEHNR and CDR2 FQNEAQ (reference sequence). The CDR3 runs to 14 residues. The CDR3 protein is CASSARTGEETQYF. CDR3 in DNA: TGTGCCAGCAGCGCACGGACAGGAGAAGAGACCCAGTACTTC. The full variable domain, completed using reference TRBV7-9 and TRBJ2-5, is DTGVSQNPRHKITKRGQNVTFRCDPISEHNRLYWYRQTLGQGPEFLTYFQNEAQLEKSRLLSDRFSAERPKGSFSTLEIQRTEQGDSAMYLCASSARTGEETQYFGPGTRLLVL.

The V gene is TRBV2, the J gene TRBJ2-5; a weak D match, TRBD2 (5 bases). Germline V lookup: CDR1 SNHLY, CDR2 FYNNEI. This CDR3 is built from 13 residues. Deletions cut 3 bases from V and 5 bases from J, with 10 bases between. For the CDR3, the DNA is TGTGCCAGCAGTGATCTACTAGATGAGACCCAGTACTTC. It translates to CASSDLLDETQYF.

The CDR3 sequence is CASSVDSSYNSPLHF. CDR3 nucleotide sequence: TGTGCCAGTAGTGTGGACAGCTCCTATAATTCACCCCTCCACTTT. This sequence joins TRBV19 and TRBJ1-6; D may be TRBD1 (6 bases). From germline, CDR1 is LNHDA and CDR2 SQIVND (reference sequence). Trimming pared 5 bases from V and 0 bases from J, leaving 8 bases between. The CDR3 runs 15 residues.